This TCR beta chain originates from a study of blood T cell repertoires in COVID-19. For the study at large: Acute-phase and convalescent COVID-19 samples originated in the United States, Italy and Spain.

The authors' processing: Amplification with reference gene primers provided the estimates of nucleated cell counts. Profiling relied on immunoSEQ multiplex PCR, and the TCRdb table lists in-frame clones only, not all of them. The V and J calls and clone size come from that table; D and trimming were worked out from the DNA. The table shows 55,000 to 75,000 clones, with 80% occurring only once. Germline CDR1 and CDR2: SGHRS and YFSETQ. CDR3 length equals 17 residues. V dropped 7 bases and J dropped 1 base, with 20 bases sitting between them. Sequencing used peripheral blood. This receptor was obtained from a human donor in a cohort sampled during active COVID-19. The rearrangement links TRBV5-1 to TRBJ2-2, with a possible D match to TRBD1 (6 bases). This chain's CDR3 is CASCQSQGNLNTGELFF. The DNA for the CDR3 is TGCGCCAGCTGTCAATCTCAGGGGAATCTGAACACCGGGGAGCTGTTTTTT.